This T cell receptor beta chain was observed in a study of beta chain features in type 1 diabetes. This clone was observed a few times. Its target is unknown. Sequenced material consisted of expressed TCRB transcripts (all of the isolated RNA was reverse transcribed). Assay used: immunoSEQ multiplex PCR; TCRdb lists only in-frame clones, some missing. The sample contains around 600,000 clones, around 12% of which appear only once. CDR1 and CDR2 from the germline V gene are KGHSH and LQKENI. The ends lost 5 bases at V and 0 bases at J; junction bases unmatched: 3. This CDR3 has 15 amino acids. Each of the sorted populations had a purity greater than 95%. Regarding the study as a whole: Compared to healthy donors, patients appeared to have naive, central memory and Treg TCRB repertoires that were more alike. Type 1 diabetes patients had moderately but significantly shorter TCRB CDR3s in all four CD4+ subsets. Patients with type 1 diabetes showed fewer VDJ junction insertions and more deletions.

J is TRBJ2-2 and V is TRBV18, with 7 positions matching TRBD1. The source of this sequence is a man between 25 and 39 years old with type 1 diabetes. Material for sequencing was naive CD4+ T cells from blood. CDR3 in DNA: TGTGCCAGCTCAGCAGGGACAGCGAACACCGGGGAGCTGTTTTTT. This encodes CASSAGTANTGELFF.